Listed below are T cell receptor beta chains from one sample, sequenced in a study of PD-L1 blockade in urothelial cancer. Assay used: immunoSEQ multiplex PCR; TCRdb lists only in-frame clones, some missing. The data show some 44,000 clones, around 80% seen once. This sample comprised PBMCs, obtained around atezolizumab (anti-PD-L1) treatment. Receptors were obtained from a man in his sixties with urothelial cancer. The CDR3 runs from the conserved cysteine through the conserved F or W. The D gene is left open where the match is weak. Size values are once, few and many counts, or a class for expanded clones, and some rows have none.

>once|TRBJ2-2|NA|TRBV18
TGTGCCACGAGGGACTCTTCGAACACCGGGGAGCTGTTTTTT
CATRDSSNTGELFF
>NA|TRBJ2-5|TRBD2|TRBV27
TGTGCCACCGGGGGGGGCGGCGAGATGGAAGAGACCCAGTACTTC
CATGGGGEMEETQYF
>NA|TRBJ2-1|TRBD1|TRBV25-1
TGTGCCAGCAGTGATGACAGGGGGTGGGAGCAGTTCTTC
CASSDDRGWEQFF
>NA|TRBJ2-2|TRBD2|TRBV7-2
TGTGCCAGCAGCCCCGGGGGGGCGCATAACACCGGGGAGCTGTTTTTT
CASSPGGAHNTGELFF
>NA|TRBJ2-1|TRBD1|TRBV27
TGTGCCAGCAGTCCGGGACAGGGGGCGCTCTATGAGCAGTTCTTC
CASSPGQGALYEQFF
>NA|TRBJ2-3|NA|TRBV19
TGTGCCAGTAGTATCTACAGGGGCACAGATACGCAGTATTTT
CASSIYRGTDTQYF
>NA|TRBJ1-2|TRBD1|TRBV7-2
TGTGCCAGCAGCCCAGAAGGGACAGCTAACTATGGCTACACCTTC
CASSPEGTANYGYTF
>NA|TRBJ2-7|TRBD1|TRBV29-1
TGCAGCGTTGGACAGGGGGCGCGCGAGCAGTACTTC
CSVGQGAREQYF
>NA|TRBJ2-2|NA|TRBV28
TGTGCCGTAAAGGGTGCCAGGGGTCCTCAGTCCACCGGGGAGCTGTTTTTT
CAVKGARGPQSTGELFF
>NA|TRBJ2-1|NA|TRBV19
TGTGCCAGTAGTATAGGGGGCGATTACAATGAGCAGTTCTTC
CASSIGGDYNEQFF
>NA|TRBJ2-2|TRBD2|TRBV5-1
TGCGCCAGCAGCTTGACTAGCGCCGGGGAGCTGTTTTTT
CASSLTSAGELFF
>NA|TRBJ2-3|NA|TRBV5-1
TGCGCCAGCAGCTTTCAGGGGATATTCACAGATACGCAGTATTTT
CASSFQGIFTDTQYF
>few|TRBJ2-7|TRBD2|TRBV6-6
TGTGCCAGCGCCCAGAGCCGAGCGGGAGTCTCCTACGAGCAGTACTTC
CASAQSRAGVSYEQYF
>NA|TRBJ1-4|NA|TRBV29-1
TGCAGCGTCACCACAAATGCTTGGGGCGGTGAAAAACTGTTTTTT
CSVTTNAWGGEKLFF
>once|TRBJ2-7|NA|TRBV28
TGTGTCACAGGGAGCTCCTACGAGCAGTACTTC
CVTGSSYEQYF
>NA|TRBJ1-6|TRBD1|TRBV5-1
TGCGCCAGCAGCTTGGGAGACAGGGCGGATTCACCCCTCCACTTT
CASSLGDRADSPLHF
>NA|TRBJ2-7|NA|TRBV30
TGTGCCTGGAGCGAAGTCCACTACGAGCAGTACTTC
CAWSEVHYEQYF
>medium-sized|TRBJ2-1|TRBD2|TRBV7-2
TGTGCCAGCAGCCGCGAGGTCGGACTAGCGGGAAATAACTACAATGAGCAGTTCTTC
CASSREVGLAGNNYNEQFF
>few|TRBJ2-5|NA|TRBV6-1
TGTGCCAGCAGTGAAGTACTGATCCAAGAGACCCAGTACTTC
CASSEVLIQETQYF
>few|TRBJ1-2|NA|TRBV28
TGTGCCAGCAGTTTCCAGGAGGGGAGGGCCATCTATGGCTACACCTTC
CASSFQEGRAIYGYTF
>few|TRBJ2-4|TRBD1|TRBV19
TGTGCCAGTAGTATAGCCGGGACAGCCATAGCCAAAAACATTCAGTACTTC
CASSIAGTAIAKNIQYF
>NA|TRBJ2-2|TRBD2|TRBV30
TGTGCCTGGAATTCGGGTAGCGGGATGAGCACCGGGGAGCTGTTTTTT
CAWNSGSGMSTGELFF
>NA|TRBJ2-7|NA|TRBV7-6
TGTGCCAGCAGCTCCCGGGACTCTCTCGAGCAGTACTTC
CASSSRDSLEQYF
>few|TRBJ2-1|TRBD1|TRBV7-8
TGTGCCAGCAGCATCGGCGGACAGGTCTACAATGAGCAGTTCTTC
CASSIGGQVYNEQFF
>NA|TRBJ2-3|TRBD2|TRBV7-9
TGTGCCAGCAGCTTAGTCAGCGGGAGGGCCCCAGATACGCAGTATTTT
CASSLVSGRAPDTQYF
>NA|TRBJ2-7|TRBD1|TRBV2
TGTGCCAGCAGTGAAGCGACAGGGCTGGGCGAGCAGTACTTC
CASSEATGLGEQYF
>NA|TRBJ2-3|NA|TRBV28
TGTGCCAGCAGATTTTCTTCAGATACGCAGTATTTT
CASRFSSDTQYF
>NA|TRBJ1-2|NA|TRBV4-2
TGTGCCAGCAGCCTTAGGGGCAGTTTAAAGGGCTACACCTTC
CASSLRGSLKGYTF
>NA|TRBJ1-5|TRBD1|TRBV30
TGTGCCTGGCAGACAGGGATCAATCAGCCCCAGCATTTT
CAWQTGINQPQHF
>NA|TRBJ2-3|NA|TRBV18
TGTGCCAGCTCACCGCAGAGGGGCACAGATACGCAGTATTTT
CASSPQRGTDTQYF
>NA|TRBJ1-6|TRBD1|TRBV7-2
TGTGCCAGCACTTTCCGGGGACAGGCCCCCTATAATTCACCCCTCCACTTT
CASTFRGQAPYNSPLHF